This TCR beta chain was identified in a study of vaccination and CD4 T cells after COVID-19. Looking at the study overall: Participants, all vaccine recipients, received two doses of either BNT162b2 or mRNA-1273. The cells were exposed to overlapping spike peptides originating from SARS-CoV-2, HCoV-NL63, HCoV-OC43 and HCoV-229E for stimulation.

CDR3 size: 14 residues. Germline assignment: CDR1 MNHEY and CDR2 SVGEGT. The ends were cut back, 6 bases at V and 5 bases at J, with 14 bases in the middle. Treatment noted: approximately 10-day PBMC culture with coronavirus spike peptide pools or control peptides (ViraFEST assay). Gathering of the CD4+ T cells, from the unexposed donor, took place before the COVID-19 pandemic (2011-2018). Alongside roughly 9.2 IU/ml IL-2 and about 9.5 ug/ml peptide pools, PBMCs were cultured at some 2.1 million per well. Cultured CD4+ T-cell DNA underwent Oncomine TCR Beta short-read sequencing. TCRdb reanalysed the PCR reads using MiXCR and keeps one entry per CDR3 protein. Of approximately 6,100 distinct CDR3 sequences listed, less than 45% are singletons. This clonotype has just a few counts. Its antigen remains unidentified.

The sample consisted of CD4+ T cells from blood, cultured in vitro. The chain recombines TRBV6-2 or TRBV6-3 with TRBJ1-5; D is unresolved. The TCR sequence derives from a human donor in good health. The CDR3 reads CASSLPGGDQPQHF. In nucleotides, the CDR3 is TGTGCCAGCAGCCTTCCGGGAGGAGATCAGCCCCAGCATTTT.